This T cell receptor (beta chain) was sequenced for a study of T cells in localized non-small cell lung cancer. Only in-frame clones appear in the TCRdb table, and some are missing; sequencing was by immunoSEQ multiplex PCR. The profile shows fewer than 40,000 clones, approximately 91% of them singletons. The ends lost 1 base at V and 4 bases at J; junction bases unmatched: 9. CDR3 size: 18 residues. Germline values: CDR1 SGHVS, CDR2 FNYEAQ. The clonotype comes from a woman aged 40-69 years with stage III lung adenocarcinoma. The starting material was peripheral blood mononuclear cells, obtained before any cancer treatment. The V and J genes are TRBV7-6 and TRBJ2-3; 12 positions agree with TRBD2. The CDR3 DNA reads as TGTGCCAGCAGCTTAGAACTAGCGGGAGGTTTTCGCCCAGATACGCAGTATTTT. It codes for CASSLELAGGFRPDTQYF.